Each of the 24 T cell receptor beta chains below was sequenced from the same sample in a study of cytomegalovirus exposure and HLA in healthy donors. Researchers ran the PCR with 60 Vbeta and 13 Jbeta primers. Produced via immunoSEQ multiplex PCR; TCRdb's table is partial and in-frame only. Of approximately 150,000 clones in the sample, roughly 86% were seen once. The sequencing sample was made of PBMCs. These receptors all stem from a woman in her forties in good health and CMV-seronegative.

V is TRBV10-3 and J is TRBJ1-2; TRBD1 is a possible D gene (6 bases). The CDR3 extends over 12 amino acids. Germline V gene lookup returns CDR1 ENHRY and CDR2 SYGVKD. Trimming removed 10 bases at V and 5 bases at J, with 14 bases between. This CDR3 reads CATQGGGYGYTF. CDR3 DNA sequence: TGTGCCACACAGGGAGGGGGATATGGCTACACCTTC.

The V gene is TRBV5-4, the J gene TRBJ2-5; 10 nucleotides line up with TRBD2. The CDR3 is 17 residues long. The J segment lost 5 bases and the V segment lost 0 bases, leaving 10 bases of the junction unmatched. The germline V gene encodes CDR1 SGHNT and CDR2 YYREEE (reference sequence). This CDR3 is CASSLGDLAGDLETQYF. CDR3 nucleotides: TGTGCCAGCAGCTTGGGGGATCTAGCGGGAGATTTGGAGACCCAGTACTTC.

This chain uses TRBV5-4 with TRBJ2-3, with TRBD2 matching 8 bases. Looked up from germline, CDR1 is SGHNT and CDR2 is YYREEE (reference sequence). This CDR3 region has 14 residues. Losses at the gene ends were 7 bases for V and 4 bases for J; bases not matched to a gene: 8. The CDR3 is CASREGSGADTQYF. The CDR3 DNA follows: TGTGCCAGCCGGGAGGGCTCGGGGGCAGATACGCAGTATTTT.

The chain employs TRBV6-5 and TRBJ1-1, with TRBD1 as a possible D gene (5 bases). The V gene's germline CDR1 is MNHEY and CDR2 SVGAGI. The CDR3 sequence is 13 residues long. The germline V and J ends were trimmed by 6 bases and 1 base, with 9 bases remaining between them. CDR3 loop: CASRLTGNTEAFF. As DNA, the CDR3 is TGTGCCAGCAGATTAACAGGGAACACTGAAGCTTTCTTT.

The chain couples TRBV27 to TRBJ2-1; TRBD1 matches 8 bases. The CDR3 loop spans 16 amino acids. J gave up 1 base and V 3 bases, and 5 bases lay outside the gene matches. Germline loops: CDR1 MNHEY, CDR2 SMNVEV (reference sequence). CDR3 sequence (DNA): TGTGCCAGCAGTTTGGCCGGACAGGGATCCTACAATGAGCAGTTCTTC. It codes for CASSLAGQGSYNEQFF.

This clone was seen more than once but under ten times. This chain joins TRBV10-3 and TRBJ1-2; TRBD1 matches at 9 bases. Per the germline V gene, CDR1 is ENHRY and CDR2 is SYGVKD. J lost 6 bases, V lost 3 bases, and 8 bases had no gene match. CDR3 length: 15 amino acids. CDR3: CAISEVRQGVHGYTF. The CDR3 bases are TGTGCCATCAGTGAAGTCAGACAGGGGGTACATGGCTACACCTTC.

V usage is TRBV2 and J usage is TRBJ2-1, with TRBD2 matching over 7 bases. Trimming removed 7 bases from V and 0 bases from J; junction bases left unmatched: 3. This CDR3 contains 14 residues. Germline V gives CDR1 SNHLY, CDR2 FYNNEI. The CDR3 DNA reads as TGTGCCAGCAAGGGCGGGAGCTCCTACAATGAGCAGTTCTTC. Its translation is CASKGGSSYNEQFF.

The chain links TRBV28 to TRBJ2-1; 10 bases fit TRBD2. The trim removed 8 bases at V and 3 bases at J, leaving 4 bases unmatched. Germline CDR1 reads MDHEN; CDR2 reads SYDVKM. The CDR3 is 14 residues long. CDR3 loop: CASQLAGIYNEQFF. The CDR3 DNA sequence: TGTGCCAGCCAACTAGCGGGAATCTACAATGAGCAGTTCTTC.

DNA for the CDR3: TGTGCCTGGAGTAGAAGCGACAATCAGCCCCAGCATTTT. Its translation is CAWSRSDNQPQHF. The chain combines TRBV30 with TRBJ1-5; no clear D. Trimming stripped 2 bases from V and 3 bases from J, with 8 bases between. The CDR3 length is 13 residues. Germline-derived CDR1 and CDR2 are GTSNPN and SVGIG (reference sequence).

J is TRBJ2-1 and V is TRBV6-5; TRBD2 aligns across 9 bases. V gave up 6 bases and J gave up 6 bases; unmatched junction bases: 9. CDR3 length: 15 residues. CDR1 and CDR2 from the germline V gene are MNHEY and SVGAGI. CDR3 protein: CASSQAGGSRNEQFF. In DNA form, the CDR3 reads TGTGCCAGCAGCCAAGCGGGAGGTTCTCGCAATGAGCAGTTCTTC.

This chain links TRBV6-1 with TRBJ1-1; 7 positions match TRBD1. The germline V gene has CDR1 MNHNS and CDR2 SASEGT. The ends lost 6 bases at V and 1 base at J; junction bases unmatched: 5. The CDR3 has 14 amino acids. Here the CDR3 DNA reads TGTGCCAGCAGGGCAGGGGGGAGGAACACTGAAGCTTTCTTT. Protein: CASRAGGRNTEAFF.

This chain uses TRBV18 with TRBJ1-2; maybe TRBD1 (5 bases). V gave up 7 bases and J gave up 1 base, with 16 bases separating them. CDR1 KGHSH and CDR2 LQKENI come from the germline V gene. This CDR3 spans 15 amino acids. This CDR3 is CASCRETDSNYGYTF. As DNA, the CDR3 is TGTGCCAGCTGCCGAGAGACAGATAGTAACTATGGCTACACCTTC. The complete variable domain, with remaining parts taken from reference TRBV18 and TRBJ1-2, reads NAGVMQNPRHLVRRRGQEARLRCSPMKGHSHVYWYRQLPEEGLKFMVYLQKENIIDESGMPKERFSAEFPKEGPSILRIQQVVRGDSAAYFCASCRETDSNYGYTFGSGTRLTVV.

V gene TRBV11-3 combines with J gene TRBJ2-5, with 7 bases that match TRBD1. V lost 5 bases, J lost 8 bases, and 8 bases stayed unmatched. Germline V CDR1 and CDR2: SGHNT, YENEEA. The CDR3 extends over 13 amino acids. As DNA, the CDR3 is TGTGCCAGCAGCAGAGGGGTAGGGGGCACCCAGTACTTC. Translated, it gives CASSRGVGGTQYF.

This chain connects TRBV7-2 to TRBJ1-4; D remains unclear. In germline, CDR1 is SGHTA, CDR2 FQGNSA. V dropped 1 base and J dropped 7 bases, with 7 bases sitting between them. The CDR3 extends over 13 amino acids. CDR3 in amino acids: CASSLGASEKLFF. The CDR3 coding sequence is TGTGCCAGCAGCTTAGGCGCATCTGAAAAACTGTTTTTT.

V and J are TRBV18 and TRBJ2-2; D possibly corresponds to TRBD1 (6 bases). Germline CDR1 reads KGHSH; CDR2 reads LQKENI. The CDR3 is 16 residues long. V was trimmed by 0 bases and J by 6 bases, leaving 14 bases between them. This CDR3 is CASSPPQGTHPGELFF. The CDR3 region has the DNA TGTGCCAGCTCACCACCCCAGGGGACCCACCCCGGGGAGCTGTTTTTT.

Here the CDR3 reads CASSQNLEQYF. The CDR3 DNA follows: TGTGCCAGCAGCCAAAACTTAGAGCAGTACTTC. This rearrangement joins TRBV7-9 to TRBJ2-7, with D uncertain. The CDR3 consists of 11 residues. Trimming pared 5 bases from V and 7 bases from J, leaving 9 bases between. Per the germline V gene, CDR1 is SEHNR and CDR2 is FQNEAQ (reference sequence).

V gene TRBV7-2 combines with J gene TRBJ2-1; TRBD2 aligns across 11 bases. The CDR3 consists of 16 residues. Germline trimming cut 1 base from V and 6 bases from J; bases unmatched to any gene: 5. In germline, CDR1 is SGHTA, CDR2 FQGNSA. The CDR3 is CASSLDSSGRANEQFF. DNA for the CDR3: TGTGCCAGCAGCTTAGACAGTAGCGGGAGGGCCAATGAGCAGTTCTTC.

The chain has TRBV5-1 and TRBJ1-5, with 7 positions matching TRBD1. The CDR3 runs 13 residues. Germline assignment: CDR1 SGHRS and CDR2 YFSETQ. V shed 4 bases, J shed 4 bases, and the junction held 2 bases outside the gene matches. CDR3 sequence (DNA): TGCGCCAGCAGCGAGACAGGGAATCAGCCCCAGCATTTT. Protein product: CASSETGNQPQHF.

The chain employs TRBV10-2 and TRBJ2-2; 11 bases match TRBD1. CDR1 is WSHSY and CDR2 is SAAADI in the germline V gene. Germline trimming cut 3 bases from V and 8 bases from J; bases unmatched to any gene: 5. The CDR3 is 15 residues long. CDR3 DNA: TGCGCCAGCAGTGAACAAGGACAGGGGGCTGGGGAGCTGTTTTTT. Translated, it gives CASSEQGQGAGELFF.

The chain has TRBV5-4 and TRBJ2-1; 11 bases agree with TRBD2. The CDR3 is made up of 15 amino acids. V lost 4 bases to trimming and J lost 4 bases; unmatched junction nucleotides: 4. Germline V CDR1 and CDR2: SGHNT, YYREEE (reference sequence). CDR3 in DNA: TGTGCCAGCAGCCCTACTAGCGGGAGTTACAATGAGCAGTTCTTC. Encoded protein: CASSPTSGSYNEQFF. The full variable domain, rest sourced from reference TRBV5-4 and TRBJ2-1, is ETGVTQSPTHLIKTRGQQVTLRCSSQSGHNTVSWYQQALGQGPQFIFQYYREEENGRGNFPPRFSGLQFPNYSSELNVNALELDDSALYLCASSPTSGSYNEQFFGPGTRLTVL.

In its sample, this clone was seen once. CDR3 in amino acids: CASSFRSGGRDTQYF. The CDR3 region has the DNA TGTGCCAGCAGTTTCCGAAGCGGGGGGAGAGATACGCAGTATTTT. The chain carries TRBV6-5 and TRBJ2-3; 9 nucleotides agree with TRBD2. This CDR3 is 15 amino acids long. CDR1 and CDR2 from the germline V gene are MNHEY and SVGAGI. V was clipped by 4 bases and J by 5 bases; unmatched bases: 7.

This chain uses TRBV29-1 with TRBJ2-3, with TRBD1 matching over 8 bases. Germline V lookup: CDR1 SQVTM, CDR2 ANQGSEA. The CDR3 runs to 14 residues. V dropped 5 bases and J dropped 4; count of bases not matched to a gene: 8. The CDR3 protein is CSVHGTGLPDTQYF. The DNA of the CDR3 is TGCAGCGTTCATGGGACAGGTCTTCCAGATACGCAGTATTTT.

The chain recombines TRBV28 with TRBJ1-2, with TRBD1 identical over 8 bases. Germline values: CDR1 MDHEN, CDR2 SYDVKM. V gave up 8 bases and J gave up 4 bases; unmatched junction bases: 12. The CDR3 has 15 amino acids. CDR3 sequence (DNA): TGTGCCAGCCAAAACCCAGGACAGGGCGGCTATGGCTACACCTTC. Protein sequence: CASQNPGQGGYGYTF.

The chain recombines TRBV28 with TRBJ2-7, with TRBD2 matching 7 bases. V was clipped by 4 bases and J by 12 bases; unmatched bases: 12. The length of the CDR3 is 13 residues. The germline V gene encodes CDR1 MDHEN and CDR2 SYDVKM. The CDR3 loop is CASSYGLGHSRYF. CDR3 DNA: TGTGCCAGCAGTTACGGACTAGGGCACTCTCGGTACTTC.